What follows describes a single TCR beta chain. Its antigen is undetermined. Tregs were sorted as CD4+CD25+CD127-/low cells. Trimming left V 0 bases short and J 3 bases short, with 14 bases between. The V gene's germline CDR1 is MNHEY and CDR2 SMNVEV (reference sequence). The CDR3 runs 16 residues. After constant-region reverse-primer amplification, full-length variable regions underwent semi-nested PCR with Nested Universal Primer A. Using its own MiXCR run on the 5' RACE reads, TCRdb lists one record per CDR3 protein. The sample holds about 4,900 distinct CDR3 sequences, approximately 72% seen once. Study-level findings and limits: Tumor-infiltrating Treg TCR alpha and beta sequences overlapped most with tumor naive CD4+ T cells, then blood naive. Tumor memory CD4+ T cell TCR gene usage clustered with blood and lymph node memory CD4+ cells and lymph node naive CD4+ cells.

The TCR comes from a female donor with breast cancer. This chain connects TRBV27 to TRBJ1-2; TRBD1 might be the D (5 bases). Sequencing input: Tregs sorted from blood. CDR3 DNA sequence: TGTGCCAGCAGTTTATCAGGGGCAGGGAAGGACTATGGCTACACCTTC. Translation: CASSLSGAGKDYGYTF.